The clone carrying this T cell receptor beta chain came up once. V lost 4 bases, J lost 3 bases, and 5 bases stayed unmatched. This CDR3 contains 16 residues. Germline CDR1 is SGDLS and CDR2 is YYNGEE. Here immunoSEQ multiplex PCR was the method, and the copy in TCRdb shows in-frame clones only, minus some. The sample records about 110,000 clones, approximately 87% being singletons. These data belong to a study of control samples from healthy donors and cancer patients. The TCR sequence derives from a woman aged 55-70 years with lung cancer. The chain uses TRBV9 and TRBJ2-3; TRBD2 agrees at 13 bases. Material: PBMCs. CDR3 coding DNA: TGTGCCAGCAGCCCAAGGACTAGCGGGGGTACAGATACGCAGTATTTT. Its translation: CASSPRTSGGTDTQYF.